This is a list of T cell receptor beta chains from one sample in a study of early T cells in non-severe SARS-CoV-2 infection. TCRdb ran MiXCR on the 5' RACE reads and lists one entry per CDR3 protein. This sample yields some 56,000 distinct CDR3 sequences, of which 10% to 13% are seen a single time; 6.5% belongs to the top ten. Sequencing was done on a sample of whole blood. These receptors were obtained from an adult who was a healthcare worker with PCR-confirmed SARS-CoV-2 infection or an uninfected control (not recorded which). Both conserved end residues are part of each CDR3. Fields, in order: J gene, D gene, V gene, clone size, CDR3 protein, CDR3 DNA. A D gene is named only where the DNA matches it firmly. Where a row states a size, it is once, few, many or the class of an expanded clone; other rows omit it.

j_call: TRBJ1-5
d_call: TRBD1
v_call: TRBV28
clone_size: many
cdr3_aa: CASSPGTGNNQPQHF
cdr3_nt: TGTGCCAGCAGTCCCGGGACAGGTAACAATCAGCCCCAGCATTTT

j_call: TRBJ2-6
d_call: NA
v_call: TRBV14
clone_size: few
cdr3_aa: CASSHTSGANVLTF
cdr3_nt: TGTGCCAGCAGCCACACCTCTGGGGCCAACGTCCTGACTTTC

j_call: TRBJ1-3
d_call: NA
v_call: TRBV10-3
clone_size: NA
cdr3_aa: CAISESRDFTGNTIYF
cdr3_nt: TGTGCCATCAGTGAGTCGAGGGATTTTACTGGAAACACCATATATTTT

j_call: TRBJ2-7
d_call: NA
v_call: TRBV28
clone_size: NA
cdr3_aa: CASSLWFEQYF
cdr3_nt: TGTGCCAGCAGTTTATGGTTCGAGCAGTACTTC

j_call: TRBJ2-1
d_call: TRBD2
v_call: TRBV5-6
clone_size: few
cdr3_aa: CASSLVLAVTQYNEQFF
cdr3_nt: TGTGCCAGCAGCCTCGTACTAGCGGTAACCCAGTACAATGAGCAGTTCTTC

j_call: TRBJ2-1
d_call: NA
v_call: TRBV6-2/TRBV6-3
clone_size: NA
cdr3_aa: CASSYWGANEQFF
cdr3_nt: TGTGCCAGCAGTTACTGGGGGGCGAATGAGCAGTTCTTC

j_call: TRBJ2-7
d_call: NA
v_call: TRBV11-2
clone_size: NA
cdr3_aa: CASSLTTGSSYEQYF
cdr3_nt: TGTGCCAGCAGCTTGACAACAGGTTCCTCCTACGAGCAGTACTTC

j_call: TRBJ1-1
d_call: NA
v_call: TRBV6-2/TRBV6-3
clone_size: many
cdr3_aa: CASSYTGRTEAFF
cdr3_nt: TGTGCCAGCAGTTATACAGGGAGAACTGAAGCTTTCTTT

j_call: TRBJ2-4
d_call: NA
v_call: TRBV4-3
clone_size: NA
cdr3_aa: CASSQAVWGDIQYF
cdr3_nt: TGCGCCAGCAGCCAAGCCGTTTGGGGTGACATTCAGTACTTC

j_call: TRBJ2-4
d_call: NA
v_call: TRBV10-3
clone_size: many
cdr3_aa: CATQGEGSQAKNIQYF
cdr3_nt: TGTGCCACGCAGGGGGAGGGGTCCCAAGCCAAAAACATTCAGTACTTC

j_call: TRBJ1-5
d_call: NA
v_call: TRBV18
clone_size: NA
cdr3_aa: CASSLQGANQPQHF
cdr3_nt: TGTGCCAGCTCACTACAGGGAGCAAATCAGCCCCAGCATTTT

j_call: TRBJ1-4
d_call: NA
v_call: TRBV29-1
clone_size: few
cdr3_aa: CSVARAGHLEKLFF
cdr3_nt: TGCAGCGTTGCCCGTGCAGGGCATCTCGAAAAACTGTTTTTT

j_call: TRBJ2-3
d_call: NA
v_call: TRBV5-4
clone_size: many
cdr3_aa: CASSLVPTDTQYF
cdr3_nt: TGTGCCAGCAGCTTGGTTCCCACAGATACGCAGTATTTT

j_call: TRBJ2-5
d_call: NA
v_call: TRBV19
clone_size: many
cdr3_aa: CASSPPRDYQETQYF
cdr3_nt: TGTGCCAGTAGCCCCCCCCGGGACTACCAAGAGACCCAGTACTTC

j_call: TRBJ2-4
d_call: NA
v_call: TRBV10-2
clone_size: few
cdr3_aa: CASSETGGDGKNIQYF
cdr3_nt: TGCGCCAGCAGTGAGACAGGGGGGGATGGCAAAAACATTCAGTACTTC

j_call: TRBJ1-2
d_call: NA
v_call: TRBV29-1
clone_size: NA
cdr3_aa: CSVSGTPENYGYTF
cdr3_nt: TGCAGCGTATCCGGGACCCCGGAAAACTATGGCTACACCTTC

j_call: TRBJ2-5
d_call: TRBD1
v_call: TRBV15
clone_size: few
cdr3_aa: CATSGTGQETQYF
cdr3_nt: TGTGCCACTTCTGGGACAGGACAAGAGACCCAGTACTTC

j_call: TRBJ2-1
d_call: NA
v_call: TRBV9
clone_size: many
cdr3_aa: CASNTGGGSSYNEQFF
cdr3_nt: TGTGCCAGCAACACCGGGGGAGGTAGCTCCTACAATGAGCAGTTCTTC

j_call: TRBJ2-1
d_call: TRBD1
v_call: TRBV7-2
clone_size: many
cdr3_aa: CASSLRPPGQGSYNEQFF
cdr3_nt: TGTGCCAGCAGCCTGAGGCCGCCGGGACAGGGTTCCTACAATGAGCAGTTCTTC

j_call: TRBJ2-1
d_call: NA
v_call: TRBV7-6
clone_size: NA
cdr3_aa: CASSLEPLAYNEQFF
cdr3_nt: TGTGCCAGCAGTTTAGAGCCCCTGGCCTACAATGAGCAGTTCTTC

j_call: TRBJ2-5
d_call: TRBD2
v_call: TRBV27
clone_size: few
cdr3_aa: CASSFPDFPGLAGGDQETQYF
cdr3_nt: TGTGCCAGCAGTTTTCCCGATTTTCCGGGACTAGCGGGAGGGGATCAAGAGACCCAGTACTTC

j_call: TRBJ2-7
d_call: TRBD2
v_call: TRBV5-1
clone_size: NA
cdr3_aa: CASSLALAETYEQYF
cdr3_nt: TGTGCCAGCAGCTTGGCCCTAGCGGAGACCTACGAGCAGTACTTC

j_call: TRBJ2-1
d_call: NA
v_call: TRBV7-2
clone_size: few
cdr3_aa: CASRRRIRGEEQFF
cdr3_nt: TGTGCCAGCAGGCGGAGGATTAGGGGCGAGGAGCAGTTCTTC

j_call: TRBJ2-7
d_call: TRBD1
v_call: TRBV29-1
clone_size: few
cdr3_aa: CSVDRGPSGTHYEQYF
cdr3_nt: TGCAGCGTTGATAGGGGGCCGTCCGGTACCCACTACGAGCAGTACTTC

j_call: TRBJ2-1
d_call: NA
v_call: TRBV19
clone_size: NA
cdr3_aa: CASSAGWSSYNEQFF
cdr3_nt: TGTGCCAGTAGCGCGGGGTGGAGCTCCTACAATGAGCAGTTCTTC